The 5 T cell receptor beta chains given below trace back to one sample, sequenced in a study of T cells after posttransplantation cyclophosphamide. Libraries were prepared by immunoSEQ multiplex PCR; TCRdb keeps only in-frame clonotypes and omits some of them. The sample offers about 38,000 clones and no singletons, the top ten holding over 2%. Specimen: PBMCs. Every receptor here comes from a middle-aged man in good health, CMV-negative, and a related stem cell transplant donor.

In this sample, this clone turned up a few times. This chain joins TRBV6-5 and TRBJ2-5; the match to TRBD1 covers 7 bases. The DNA end lines up better with TRBJ2-7; the J call may be wrong. Germline CDR1 reads MNHEY; CDR2 reads SVGAGI. This CDR3 spans 15 amino acids. CDR3 sequence reads: CASRAGTDSSYEQYF. CDR3 nucleotides: TGTGCCAGCAGAGCCGGGACAGATAGCTCCTACGAGCAGTACTTC.

The rearrangement joins TRBV21-1 to TRBJ2-6; TRBD2 is the table's D call and was not checked against the DNA. TRBV21-1 is an annotated pseudogene. The CDR3 has 17 residues. The chain's CDR3 is CASSKLAGVSGANVLTF. The CDR3 nucleotides read TGTGCCAGCAGCAAACTAGCGGGGGTCTCTGGGGCCAACGTCCTGACTTTC.

This clone was observed many times. This rearrangement joins TRBV19 to TRBJ1-5; perhaps TRBD1 as D (6 bases). CDR1 LNHDA and CDR2 SQIVND come from the germline V gene (reference sequence). The length of the CDR3 is 17 residues. The V gene lost 7 bases and the J gene lost 0 bases, with 19 bases spanning the gap. The CDR3 DNA follows: TGTGCCAGTACCCTATGGGCGGGGGGACATAGCAATCAGCCCCAGCATTTT. Protein sequence: CASTLWAGGHSNQPQHF.

This clone was seen ten or more times. The V and J genes are TRBV7-9 and TRBJ1-2, with D unresolved. The CDR3 runs 14 residues. Germline V lookup: CDR1 SEHNR, CDR2 FQNEAQ (reference sequence). V was shortened by 1 base and J by 4 bases, with 10 bases between the two germline ends. DNA of the CDR3: TGTGCCAGCAGCTTAGGGTCCGGGATCTATGGCTACACCTTC. Encoded protein: CASSLGSGIYGYTF. Complete variable domain (other parts from reference TRBV7-9 and TRBJ1-2): DTGVSQNPRHKITKRGQNVTFRCDPISEHNRLYWYRQTLGQGPEFLTYFQNEAQLEKSRLLSDRFSAERPKGSFSTLEIQRTEQGDSAMYLCASSLGSGIYGYTFGSGTRLTVV.

In its sample, this clone was seen a few times. The chain recombines TRBV28 with TRBJ1-2; TRBD1 matches at 8 bases. The CDR3 contains 14 residues. Germline V gene data show CDR1 as MDHEN and CDR2 as SYDVKM. Trimming removed 3 bases from V and 3 bases from J; junction bases left unmatched: 3. The CDR3 bases are TGTGCCAGCAGTTTTCGGGACAGGCACTATGGCTACACCTTC. Translated, it gives CASSFRDRHYGYTF.